This T cell receptor (beta chain) was recovered during a study of T cell clonality in common variable immunodeficiency. Findings and limits, study-wide: The cause of increased CVID clonality remains unclear without subpopulation sequencing. Reportedly, TCR beta sequences from common variable immunodeficiency showed fewer deletions and N-nucleotide insertions.

Sequencing input was equivalent genomic DNA from CVID and controls. Sequenced by immunoSEQ multiplex PCR; TCRdb stores in-frame clones only, minus some. The sample offers 32,000 or so clones and no singletons, the top ten holding about 6.1%. Germline V gene sequence: CDR1 MNHNS, CDR2 SASEGT. This CDR3 has 12 amino acids. The V end was cut by 3 bases, the J end by 6 bases, with 9 bases between. In this sample, this clone turned up a few times. Antigen specificity is unknown. The read ends 3 residues shy of where the CDR3 ends; the end is completed using the germline J gene. CVID meant reduced serum IgG, IgA and/or IgM plus specific antibody deficiency.

This receptor was identified in a human donor with common variable immunodeficiency. Sequenced sample: peripheral blood mononuclear cells. V gene TRBV6-1 combines with J gene TRBJ2-7, with D unresolved. Incomplete CDR3 DNA: TGTGCCAGCAGTGACGGTGCGAGCGAG. It specifies CASSDGASE. The entire CDR3 reads CASSDGASEQYF.